This T cell receptor (beta chain) was profiled in a study of CD8 T cells in ankylosing spondylitis. Findings and caveats of the study: Clones linked to the disease showed a CD8+ phenotype. They occurred at relatively low frequencies in peripheral blood. Reports of some motif variants in reactive arthritis synovial fluid and blood predate this one. A TCR beta motif of 8 or 9 highly homologous variants appeared characteristic of ankylosing spondylitis blood. Reported data indicate significant enrichment of disease-linked clones within matched ankylosing spondylitis synovial fluid.

Germline-derived CDR1 and CDR2 are LNHDA and SQIVND (reference sequence). CDR3 length equals 13 residues. V dropped 6 bases and J dropped 0 bases, with 6 bases sitting between them. Libraries for TCR beta were made by quantitative 5'-RACE with molecular barcodes. A single record per CDR3 protein comes from TCRdb applying MiXCR to the 5' RACE reads. Of about 220,000 distinct CDR3 sequences listed, around 7.9% were seen once; the top ten hold approximately 15%. This clonotype was detected many times. Its target is unknown. This receptor was taken from a male donor with ankylosing spondylitis. V usage is TRBV19 and J usage is TRBJ2-1; D gene ambiguous. What was sequenced was blood, either unsorted or a sorted T cell fraction (not recorded which). The chain's CDR3 is CASRASSYNEQFF. In nucleotides, the CDR3 is TGTGCCAGTAGGGCCAGCTCCTACAATGAGCAGTTCTTC.